Presented here are 24 T cell receptor beta chains from one specimen sequenced in a study of shared clonotypes between healthy human individuals. TCRdb keeps only in-frame clones here, not all; method: immunoSEQ multiplex PCR. The table lists about 1 million clones, approximately 70% of them singletons, with approximately 1.5% in the top ten. Sequencing was done on a sample of memory CD4+ T cells sorted from blood. The sample's subset: CD45RA-negative fraction. All receptors derive from a man aged 18 to 30 in good health.

The V gene is TRBV30, the J gene TRBJ2-3; the D gene is possibly TRBD1 (6 bases). This CDR3 contains 12 residues. Trimming shortened V by 2 bases and J by 4 bases, and 7 bases separated the two germline ends. Germline values: CDR1 GTSNPN, CDR2 SVGIG (reference sequence). CDR3 protein: CAWSKGADTQYF. The CDR3, as DNA: TGTGCCTGGAGTAAGGGGGCAGATACGCAGTATTTT.

The chain is built from TRBV7-2 and TRBJ1-2, with D perhaps TRBD1 (5 bases). Germline V CDR1 and CDR2: SGHTA, FQGNSA. The CDR3 extends over 16 amino acids. V lost 2 bases to trimming and J lost 8 bases, with 21 bases between them. CDR3 nucleotide sequence: TGTGCCAGCAGCTTAATGGGGTTCGGGCAGGGAGGCGGCTACACCTTC. Its protein is CASSLMGFGQGGGYTF.

The chain combines TRBV18 with TRBJ2-7, with TRBD1 matching 8 bases. V dropped 3 bases and J dropped 3; count of bases not matched to a gene: 10. Germline CDR1 KGHSH, CDR2 LQKENI. The CDR3 covers 16 residues. The CDR3 sequence: CASSPGQDLSYYEQYF. The DNA for the CDR3 is TGTGCCAGCTCACCGGGACAGGACCTTTCATACTACGAGCAGTACTTC. The full variable domain, with the rest looked up from reference TRBV18 and TRBJ2-7, is NAGVMQNPRHLVRRRGQEARLRCSPMKGHSHVYWYRQLPEEGLKFMVYLQKENIIDESGMPKERFSAEFPKEGPSILRIQQVVRGDSAAYFCASSPGQDLSYYEQYFGPGTRLTVT.

The CDR3: CASSAFDQNTEAFF. The CDR3 nucleotides read TGTGCCAGCAGCGCCTTTGACCAGAACACTGAAGCTTTCTTT. The chain employs TRBV5-4 and TRBJ1-1; no clear D. V shed 4 bases and J shed 1 base, with 11 bases lying between them. Germline CDR1 and CDR2: SGHNT and YYREEE (reference sequence). CDR3 length equals 14 residues.

With respect to this clone: Other DNA sequences of this sample code for an identical CDR3. This chain uses TRBV18 with TRBJ1-1, with D tentatively TRBD1 (5 bases). V was shortened by 3 bases and J by 0 bases, with 11 bases between the two germline ends. CDR3 length: 15 residues. CDR1 KGHSH and CDR2 LQKENI come from the germline V gene. CDR3 protein: CASSPPGGMNTEAFF. The DNA of the CDR3 is TGTGCCAGCTCACCGCCGGGGGGAATGAACACTGAAGCTTTCTTT. The whole variable domain, remainder taken from reference TRBV18 and TRBJ1-1, is NAGVMQNPRHLVRRRGQEARLRCSPMKGHSHVYWYRQLPEEGLKFMVYLQKENIIDESGMPKERFSAEFPKEGPSILRIQQVVRGDSAAYFCASSPPGGMNTEAFFGQGTRLTVV.

CDR3 in DNA: TGCGCCAGCAGTGAGTCGGGACTAGCGGGAGTCGATGAGCAGTTCTTC. This gives the protein CASSESGLAGVDEQFF. This rearrangement joins TRBV10-1 to TRBJ2-1; 14 positions agree with TRBD2. The CDR3 length is 16 residues. V was clipped by 0 bases and J by 8 bases; unmatched bases: 3. The V gene's germline CDR1 is WNHNN and CDR2 SYGVQD (reference sequence).

The rearrangement links TRBV6-5 to TRBJ1-1; TRBD1 is a possible D gene (6 bases). CDR1 is MNHEY, CDR2 SVGAGI, per germline. Trimming took 5 bases from V and 5 from J, leaving 9 bases between them. This CDR3 spans 12 amino acids. The CDR3 DNA is TGTGCCAGCAGTATCAGGGGTACTGAAGCTTTCTTT. Protein: CASSIRGTEAFF.

The chain has TRBV5-1 and TRBJ1-6; the match to TRBD1 covers 7 bases. Trimming took 3 bases from V and 10 from J; bases not matched to a gene: 7. The CDR3 is 14 amino acids. CDR1 and CDR2 from the germline V gene are SGHRS and YFSETQ. The CDR3 DNA is TGCGCCAGCAGCTCCGGGACAGTCCGGTCACCCCTCCACTTT. Protein product: CASSSGTVRSPLHF.

The chain is built from TRBV2 and TRBJ1-2; 8 bases are shared with TRBD1. CDR3 length: 11 amino acids. Germline V gene data show CDR1 as SNHLY and CDR2 as FYNNEI. Trimming cost V 9 bases and J 7 bases; bases outside gene matches: 4. The DNA of the CDR3 is TGTGCCAGGCAGGGGGCATTTGGCTACACCTTC. Its translation is CARQGAFGYTF.

As for this clone: Other DNA sequences from this sample encode an identical CDR3 as well. The chain uses TRBV29-1 and TRBJ1-1; no clear D gene. The germline gives CDR1 SQVTM, CDR2 ANQGSEA. The CDR3 has 12 residues. The ends were cut back, 6 bases at V and 1 base at J, with 9 bases in the middle. The CDR3 bases are TGCAGCGTCGCTCGAGGGAACACTGAAGCTTTCTTT. Residues: CSVARGNTEAFF.

This chain links TRBV21-1 with TRBJ1-3. TRBV21-1 is labeled a pseudogene. The CDR3 runs to 17 residues. CDR3 loop: CASSKSHRDLAGNTIYF. The CDR3 DNA reads as TGTGCCAGCAGCAAATCCCACCGGGACCTTGCTGGAAACACCATATATTTT.

The rearrangement links TRBV29-1 to TRBJ1-2, with a tentative D call TRBD1 (5 bases). This CDR3 has 13 residues. From germline, CDR1 is SQVTM and CDR2 ANQGSEA. V gave up 6 bases and J gave up 4 bases, with 15 bases separating them. CDR3 sequence (DNA): TGCAGCGTCGCGCAGGGTTTTGGCTATGGCTACACCTTC. This translates into CSVAQGFGYGYTF.

V gene TRBV28 combines with J gene TRBJ2-4, with 7 bases matching TRBD1. Germline assignment: CDR1 MDHEN and CDR2 SYDVKM. Trimming at V came to 2 bases and at J to 7 bases, leaving 8 bases not matched to a gene. The CDR3 spans 15 residues. As DNA, the CDR3 is TGTGCCAGCAGTTTACTCACAGGGGCCCCCAACATTCAGTACTTC. It translates to CASSLLTGAPNIQYF. Drawing the rest from reference TRBV28 and TRBJ2-4, the complete variable domain is DVKVTQSSRYLVKRTGEKVFLECVQDMDHENMFWYRQDPGLGLRLIYFSYDVKMKEKGDIPEGYSVSREKKERFSLILESASTNQTSMYLCASSLLTGAPNIQYFGAGTRLSVL.

This chain joins TRBV7-6 and TRBJ2-1; D not certain. CDR1 SGHVS and CDR2 FNYEAQ come from the germline V gene. V lost 5 bases, J lost 7 bases, and 15 bases lay in between. The CDR3 extends over 14 amino acids. CDR3 nucleotide sequence: TGTGCCAGCAGCCCCCAGGATGCACAAAATGAGCAGTTCTTC. It is translated as CASSPQDAQNEQFF.

The chain recombines TRBV4-3 with TRBJ2-3; D gene uncertain. Germline V gene data show CDR1 as LGHNA and CDR2 as YSLEER. The CDR3 covers 15 residues. V lost 1 base and J lost 2, with 10 bases in between. Here the CDR3 reads CASSQAQAYTDTQYF. DNA of the CDR3: TGCGCCAGCAGCCAAGCTCAGGCGTACACAGATACGCAGTATTTT.

The chain uses TRBV18 and TRBJ1-1; 8 bases are a match to TRBD1. The CDR3 is 14 amino acids. The ends lost 4 bases at V and 1 base at J; junction bases unmatched: 2. Germline CDR1 is KGHSH and CDR2 is LQKENI. The CDR3, as DNA: TGTGCCAGCTCACAGGGGACAGGGAACACTGAAGCTTTCTTT. Its protein product is CASSQGTGNTEAFF.

The gene calls are TRBV7-9 and TRBJ2-3; 8 bases map to TRBD2. CDR1 SEHNR and CDR2 FQNEAQ come from the germline V gene (reference sequence). V lost 7 bases, J lost 1 base, and 7 bases stayed unmatched. This CDR3 is built from 15 residues. The CDR3 loop is CASNPGSGGTDTQYF. CDR3 coding DNA: TGTGCCAGCAACCCTGGTAGCGGGGGCACAGATACGCAGTATTTT.

The chain employs TRBV30 and TRBJ2-3, with a possible D match to TRBD1 (6 bases). CDR3 size: 14 residues. Germline V gene sequence: CDR1 GTSNPN, CDR2 SVGIG (reference sequence). Deletions cut 4 bases from V and 2 bases from J, with 13 bases between. Here the CDR3 DNA reads TGTGCCTGGACCCGGGGACACCCCACAGATACGCAGTATTTT. This encodes CAWTRGHPTDTQYF.

The gene calls are TRBV9 and TRBJ2-1; D is uncertain. V lost 2 bases, J lost 7 bases, and 25 bases lay in between. Per the germline V gene, CDR1 is SGDLS and CDR2 is YYNGEE. CDR3 length equals 18 residues. The CDR3 loop reads CASSVSVGLQLDRNEQFF. CDR3 DNA: TGTGCCAGCAGCGTCTCCGTGGGCCTCCAACTCGATAGGAATGAGCAGTTCTTC. Combining the CDR3 with reference TRBV9 and TRBJ2-1 gives the whole variable domain DSGVTQTPKHLITATGQRVTLRCSPRSGDLSVYWYQQSLDQGLQFLIQYYNGEERAKGNILERFSAQQFPDLHSELNLSSLELGDSALYFCASSVSVGLQLDRNEQFFGPGTRLTVL.

Only a few counts were recorded for this clone. The same CDR3 also results from other DNA sequences found in this sample. V is TRBV11-3 and J is TRBJ2-1; a weak D match, TRBD1 (6 bases). Trimming shortened V by 0 bases and J by 6 bases, and 9 bases separated the two germline ends. This CDR3 has 14 amino acids. The V gene's germline CDR1 is SGHNT and CDR2 YENEEA. CDR3 residues: CASSLDQGGNEQFF. CDR3 in DNA: TGTGCCAGCAGCTTAGATCAAGGGGGCAATGAGCAGTTCTTC.

The chain is built from TRBV5-1 and TRBJ1-4; D is possibly TRBD1 (5 bases). Trimming cost V 0 bases and J 8 bases, with 14 bases left between them. CDR3 length equals 15 residues. Germline V gene lookup returns CDR1 SGHRS and CDR2 YFSETQ. In nucleotides, the CDR3 is TGCGCCAGCAGCTTGGCCGGGGTGGAGGGGGAAAAACTGTTTTTT. Translated: CASSLAGVEGEKLFF.

A few counts support this clone. V gene TRBV19 combines with J gene TRBJ1-1; 9 positions agree with TRBD1. Germline V lookup: CDR1 LNHDA, CDR2 SQIVND (reference sequence). The trim removed 4 bases at V and 5 bases at J, leaving 17 bases unmatched. The CDR3 consists of 18 residues. The CDR3 protein is CASSTSRGQGRSRTEAFF. DNA of the CDR3: TGTGCCAGTAGTACTTCGCGGGGACAGGGAAGGAGTCGGACTGAAGCTTTCTTT.

The genes are TRBV2 and TRBJ1-2; tentative D call: TRBD1 (6 bases). Trimming stripped 4 bases from V and 4 bases from J, with 13 bases between. Germline lookup yields CDR1 SNHLY and CDR2 FYNNEI. This CDR3 comprises 14 residues. CDR3 sequence: CASSAGGRGYGYTF. CDR3 coding DNA: TGTGCCAGCAGTGCGGGGGGGCGCGGCTATGGCTACACCTTC.

The chain uses TRBV5-1 and TRBJ2-5; D perhaps matches TRBD1 (6 bases). The CDR3 consists of 14 residues. Deletions cut 6 bases from V and 1 base from J, with 13 bases between. Per the germline V gene, CDR1 is SGHRS and CDR2 is YFSETQ. The CDR3 DNA reads as TGCGCCAGCAACGTAGGACAGCCCCAAGAGACCCAGTACTTC. Translation: CASNVGQPQETQYF.